The next 19 T cell receptor beta chains were all read from a single sample in a study of T cell responses to AZD1222 COVID-19 vaccine. The repertoire was sequenced with immunoSEQ multiplex PCR; TCRdb's copy has only in-frame clones and lacks some. The sample has over 85,000 clones; roughly 90% are singletons. Sequences were derived from peripheral blood, sampled 28 days after the second AZD1222 dose. These receptors came from an adult who received the AZD1222 COVID-19 vaccine.

The rearrangement joins TRBV30 to TRBJ1-1; 11 nucleotides align to TRBD1. J lost 1 base, V lost 0 bases, and 7 bases had no gene match. In germline, CDR1 is GTSNPN, CDR2 SVGIG (reference sequence). CDR3 length: 17 amino acids. CDR3 residues: CAWSVGWTGGQNTEAFF. DNA of the CDR3: TGTGCCTGGAGTGTGGGGTGGACAGGGGGCCAGAACACTGAAGCTTTCTTT.

This clone was observed a single time. V is TRBV7-8 and J is TRBJ1-4; the D is unclear. Between the trimmed V and J ends, which lost 6 bases and 2 bases, there was a span of 4 bases. CDR1 is SGHVS and CDR2 is FQNEAQ in the germline V gene. The CDR3 spans 12 residues. In DNA, the CDR3 is TGTGCCAGCAGGGTGACTAATGAAAAACTGTTTTTT. It translates to CASRVTNEKLFF.

The chain joins TRBV5-1 to TRBJ1-1, with D unresolved. V lost 0 bases to trimming and J lost 4 bases, with 10 bases between them. Germline V lookup: CDR1 SGHRS, CDR2 YFSETQ. The CDR3 length is 14 residues. The chain's CDR3 is CASSLAPVGTEAFF. The CDR3 coding sequence is TGCGCCAGCAGCTTGGCCCCGGTTGGCACTGAAGCTTTCTTT.

This clone was found once. The chain employs TRBV7-2 and TRBJ1-4; D remains ambiguous. The CDR3 spans 15 residues. V was trimmed by 5 bases and J by 0 bases, leaving 10 bases between them. Germline V lookup: CDR1 SGHTA, CDR2 FQGNSA. The CDR3 is CASSRLVATNEKLFF. CDR3 bases: TGTGCCAGCAGCCGTCTGGTTGCAACTAATGAAAAACTGTTTTTT.

The chain uses TRBV18 and TRBJ2-1; 7 bases line up with TRBD2. Unmatched junction bases numbered 8, after V lost 3 bases and J lost 12 bases. The germline V gene has CDR1 KGHSH and CDR2 LQKENI. The CDR3 is 13 residues long. CDR3 DNA sequence: TGTGCCAGCTCACCCGGACGCTCGGGAGGGCAGTTCTTC. Its translation: CASSPGRSGGQFF.

The chain uses TRBV5-1 and TRBJ2-3; 7 bases agree with TRBD2. Germline values: CDR1 SGHRS, CDR2 YFSETQ. CDR3 size: 16 residues. V trimming: 4 bases; J trimming: 2 bases; junction bases outside the gene matches: 10. The CDR3 here is CASSRGGGGFTDTQYF. The DNA of the CDR3 is TGCGCCAGCAGCCGGGGTGGCGGGGGATTCACAGATACGCAGTATTTT. The whole variable domain, remainder taken from reference TRBV5-1 and TRBJ2-3, is KAGVTQTPRYLIKTRGQQVTLSCSPISGHRSVSWYQQTPGQGLQFLFEYFSETQRNKGNFPGRFSGRQFSNSRSEMNVSTLELGDSALYLCASSRGGGGFTDTQYFGPGTRLTVL.

The chain recombines TRBV19 with TRBJ2-5; either TRBD1 or TRBD2 may supply D (6 bases each). There are 19 residues in the CDR3. CDR1 LNHDA and CDR2 SQIVND come from the germline V gene (reference sequence). Trimming stripped 4 bases from V and 2 bases from J, with 26 bases between. The CDR3 nucleotides are TGTGCCAGTAGTAGTTCGGGGGCAGTAGGTTTATTGGGACAAGAGACCCAGTACTTC. Its protein is CASSSSGAVGLLGQETQYF.

The rearrangement joins TRBV7-6 to TRBJ1-1; TRBD1 matches at 7 bases. The length of the CDR3 is 16 residues. Germline CDR1 reads SGHVS; CDR2 reads FNYEAQ. V lost 1 base and J lost 1; bases outside the gene matches: 6. Written as DNA, the CDR3 is TGTGCCAGCAGCTTAGGGCTGAGACAGGGGAACACTGAAGCTTTCTTT. This codes for CASSLGLRQGNTEAFF.

This chain joins TRBV27 and TRBJ1-1; TRBD1 matches at 8 bases. Losses at the gene ends were 5 bases for V and 5 bases for J; bases not matched to a gene: 4. The CDR3 has 13 residues. Germline loops: CDR1 MNHEY, CDR2 SMNVEV (reference sequence). In DNA, the CDR3 is TGTGCCAGCAGTCTTGACAGGGGTACTGAAGCTTTCTTT. This sequence encodes CASSLDRGTEAFF.

CDR3 protein: CASSIDAPPNQPQHF. The CDR3 DNA follows: TGTGCCAGCAGTATAGACGCCCCTCCAAATCAGCCCCAGCATTTT. The chain joins TRBV2 to TRBJ1-5, with unresolved D. CDR1 and CDR2 from the germline V gene are SNHLY and FYNNEI. CDR3 length: 15 residues. V was shortened by 5 bases and J by 4 bases, with 15 bases between the two germline ends.

The J gene is TRBJ1-2, the V gene TRBV5-6; D might be TRBD1 (6 bases). The CDR3 is made up of 13 amino acids. Per the germline V gene, CDR1 is SGHDT and CDR2 is YYEEEE. V lost 0 bases and J lost 4, with 7 bases in between. DNA of the CDR3: TGTGCCAGCAGCTTGGGGACAGTCTATGGCTACACCTTC. Its translation: CASSLGTVYGYTF. The entire variable domain, with the rest obtained from reference TRBV5-6 and TRBJ1-2, is as follows: DAGVTQSPTHLIKTRGQQVTLRCSPKSGHDTVSWYQQALGQGPQFIFQYYEEEERQRGNFPDRFSGHQFPNYSSELNVNALLLGDSALYLCASSLGTVYGYTFGSGTRLTVV.

V usage is TRBV19 and J usage is TRBJ1-2; 8 bases agree with TRBD1. With V trimmed by 8 bases and J by 3 bases, 8 bases remained unmatched. From germline, CDR1 is LNHDA and CDR2 SQIVND (reference sequence). The CDR3 is 14 residues long. CDR3 coding DNA: TGTGCCAGTGGGGGACAGGTTGGTGACTATGGCTACACCTTC. This gives the protein CASGGQVGDYGYTF. Based on the CDR3 plus reference TRBV19 and TRBJ1-2, the full variable domain is DGGITQSPKYLFRKEGQNVTLSCEQNLNHDAMYWYRQDPGQGLRLIYYSQIVNDFQKGDIAEGYSVSREKKESFPLTVTSAQKNPTAFYLCASGGQVGDYGYTFGSGTRLTVV.

V usage is TRBV7-9 and J usage is TRBJ2-3, with D possibly being TRBD1 or TRBD2 (5 bases each). V shed 4 bases and J shed 4 bases, with 12 bases lying between them. The CDR3 has 14 residues. CDR1 and CDR2 (germline): SEHNR, FQNEAQ (reference sequence). This CDR3 is CASSSGTSADTQYF. In nucleotides, the CDR3 is TGTGCCAGCAGCTCGGGGACGAGCGCAGATACGCAGTATTTT.

The genes are TRBV9 and TRBJ2-1, with a tentative D call TRBD2 (7 bases). CDR1 and CDR2 from the germline V gene are SGDLS and YYNGEE. The CDR3 extends over 16 amino acids. Trimming left V 4 bases short and J 4 bases short, with 18 bases between. CDR3 sequence reads: CASSRTVGGQYNEQFF. The CDR3 bases are TGTGCCAGCAGCAGGACTGTGGGGGGGCAGTACAATGAGCAGTTCTTC.

The rearrangement joins TRBV4-1 to TRBJ1-1, with unresolved D. This CDR3 spans 16 amino acids. Trimming removed 0 bases at V and 1 base at J, with 12 bases between. Germline V CDR1 and CDR2: MGHRA, YSYEKL. The CDR3 region is CASSQDRPRENTEAFF. CDR3 nucleotides: TGCGCCAGCAGCCAAGATCGGCCACGGGAGAACACTGAAGCTTTCTTT.

The chain is built from TRBV3-1 (or the pseudogene TRBV3-2) and TRBJ1-1; unclear D gene. CDR1 and CDR2 (germline): LGHDT, YNNKEL (reference sequence). This CDR3 has 13 residues. With 0 bases removed from V and 0 bases from J, the gap between germline ends came to 2 bases. CDR3 protein: CASSQELNTEAFF. The CDR3 coding sequence is TGTGCCAGCAGCCAAGAGCTGAACACTGAAGCTTTCTTT.

The V and J genes are TRBV6-5 and TRBJ2-3; unclear D gene. V lost 7 bases and J 0 bases, leaving 8 bases between the germline ends. Germline V gene sequence: CDR1 MNHEY, CDR2 SVGAGI. The CDR3 loop spans 13 amino acids. DNA for the CDR3: TGTGCCAGCATCCTGTCTAGCACAGATACGCAGTATTTT. This gives the protein CASILSSTDTQYF.

The rearrangement uses TRBV12-3 or TRBV12-4 and TRBJ2-2; no reliable D call. With 5 bases removed from V and 2 bases from J, the gap between germline ends came to 6 bases. This CDR3 region has 13 residues. The CDR3 loop is CASSPLNTGELFF. CDR3 nucleotide sequence: TGTGCCAGCAGTCCGCTTAACACCGGGGAGCTGTTTTTT.

This clone occurred a few times. The gene calls are TRBV27 and TRBJ1-5; D might be TRBD1 (6 bases). This CDR3 spans 17 amino acids. V shed 4 bases and J shed 0 bases, with 16 bases lying between them. Germline values: CDR1 MNHEY, CDR2 SMNVEV (reference sequence). As DNA, the CDR3 is TGTGCCAGCAGTTCCAGCACCCCGGACAGTAGCAATCAGCCCCAGCATTTT. Encoded protein: CASSSSTPDSSNQPQHF.